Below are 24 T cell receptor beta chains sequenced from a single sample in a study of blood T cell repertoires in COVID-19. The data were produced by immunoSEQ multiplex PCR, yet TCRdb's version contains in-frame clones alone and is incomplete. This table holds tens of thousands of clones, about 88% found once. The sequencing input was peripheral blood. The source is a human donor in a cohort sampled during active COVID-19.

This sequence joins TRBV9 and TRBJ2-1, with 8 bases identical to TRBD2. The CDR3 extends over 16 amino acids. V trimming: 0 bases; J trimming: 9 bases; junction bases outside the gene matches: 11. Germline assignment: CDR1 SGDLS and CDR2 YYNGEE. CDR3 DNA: TGTGCCAGCAGCGTAGCCGGGACTAGTGATACGGGTGAGCAGTTCTTC. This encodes CASSVAGTSDTGEQFF. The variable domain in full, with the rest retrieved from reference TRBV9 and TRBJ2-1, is DSGVTQTPKHLITATGQRVTLRCSPRSGDLSVYWYQQSLDQGLQFLIQYYNGEERAKGNILERFSAQQFPDLHSELNLSSLELGDSALYFCASSVAGTSDTGEQFFGPGTRLTVL.

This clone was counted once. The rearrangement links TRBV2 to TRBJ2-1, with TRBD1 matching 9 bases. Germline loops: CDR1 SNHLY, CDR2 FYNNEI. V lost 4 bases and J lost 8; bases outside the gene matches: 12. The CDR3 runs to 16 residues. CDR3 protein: CASSVTGGAAGDEQFF. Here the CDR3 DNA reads TGTGCCAGCAGTGTTACAGGGGGCGCGGCGGGTGATGAGCAGTTCTTC.

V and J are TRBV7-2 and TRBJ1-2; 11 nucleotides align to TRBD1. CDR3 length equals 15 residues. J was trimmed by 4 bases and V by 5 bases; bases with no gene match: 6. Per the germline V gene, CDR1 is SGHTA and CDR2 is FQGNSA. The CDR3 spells CASSGGTGGVYGYTF. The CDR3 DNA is TGTGCCAGCAGCGGTGGGACAGGGGGAGTCTATGGCTACACCTTC.

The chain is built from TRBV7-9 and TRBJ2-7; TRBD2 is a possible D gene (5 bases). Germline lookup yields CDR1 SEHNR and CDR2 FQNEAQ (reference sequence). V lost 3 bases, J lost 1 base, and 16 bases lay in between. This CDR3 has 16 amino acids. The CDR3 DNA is TGTGCCAGCAGCTTCTTGCACAAGTCGGGATCCTACGAGCAGTACTTC. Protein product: CASSFLHKSGSYEQYF.

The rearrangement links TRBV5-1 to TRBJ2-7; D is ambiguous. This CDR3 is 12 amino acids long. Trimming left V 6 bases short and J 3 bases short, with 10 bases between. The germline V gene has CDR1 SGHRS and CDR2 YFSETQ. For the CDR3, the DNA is TGCGCCAGCAATAACGCGGACTACGAGCAGTACTTC. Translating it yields CASNNADYEQYF.

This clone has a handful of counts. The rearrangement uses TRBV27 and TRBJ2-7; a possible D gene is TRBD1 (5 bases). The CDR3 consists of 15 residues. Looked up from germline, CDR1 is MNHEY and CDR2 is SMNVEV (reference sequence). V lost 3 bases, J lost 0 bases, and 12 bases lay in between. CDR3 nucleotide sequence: TGTGCCAGCAGTTTGGGGCCAAGGAGCTCCTACGAGCAGTACTTC. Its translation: CASSLGPRSSYEQYF.

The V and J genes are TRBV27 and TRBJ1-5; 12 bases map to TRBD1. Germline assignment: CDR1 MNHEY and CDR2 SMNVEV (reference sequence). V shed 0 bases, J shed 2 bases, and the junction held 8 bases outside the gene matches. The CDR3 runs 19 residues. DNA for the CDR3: TGTGCCAGCAGTTTATCCGGGACAGGGGGCAGATTTGGCAATCAGCCCCAGCATTTT. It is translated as CASSLSGTGGRFGNQPQHF.

The CDR3 bases are TGTGCCAGCAGTCAGGGGGTCGGGGAGCTGTTTTTT. Its translation: CASSQGVGELFF. The rearrangement links TRBV12-3 or TRBV12-4 to TRBJ2-2; 7 bases fit TRBD1. With 5 bases clipped from V and 7 bases from J, the junction kept 1 base outside the gene matches. The CDR3 has 12 residues.

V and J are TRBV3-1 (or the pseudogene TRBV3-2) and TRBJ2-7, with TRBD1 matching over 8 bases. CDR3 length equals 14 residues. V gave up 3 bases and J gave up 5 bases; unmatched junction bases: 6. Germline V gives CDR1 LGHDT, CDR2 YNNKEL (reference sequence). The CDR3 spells CASSQADRANEQYF. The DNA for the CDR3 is TGTGCCAGCAGCCAGGCGGACAGGGCCAACGAGCAGTACTTC.

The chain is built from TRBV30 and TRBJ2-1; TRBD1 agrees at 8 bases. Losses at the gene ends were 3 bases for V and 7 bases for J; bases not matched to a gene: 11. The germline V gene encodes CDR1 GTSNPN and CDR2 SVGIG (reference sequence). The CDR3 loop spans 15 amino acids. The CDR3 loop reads CAWSAARTGRNEQFF. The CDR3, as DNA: TGTGCCTGGAGCGCTGCTAGGACAGGGAGGAATGAGCAGTTCTTC. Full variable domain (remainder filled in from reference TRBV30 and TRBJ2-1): SQTIHQWPATLVQPVGSPLSLECTVEGTSNPNLYWYRQAAGRGLQLLFYSVGIGQISSEVPQNLSASRPQDRQFILSSKKLLLSDSGFYLCAWSAARTGRNEQFFGPGTRLTVL.

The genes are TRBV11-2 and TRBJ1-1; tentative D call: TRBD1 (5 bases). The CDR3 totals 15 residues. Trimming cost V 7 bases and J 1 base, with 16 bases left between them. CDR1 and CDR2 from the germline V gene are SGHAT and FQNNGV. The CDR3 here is CASTDQWGPNTEAFF. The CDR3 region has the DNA TGTGCCAGCACCGACCAGTGGGGCCCGAACACTGAAGCTTTCTTT.

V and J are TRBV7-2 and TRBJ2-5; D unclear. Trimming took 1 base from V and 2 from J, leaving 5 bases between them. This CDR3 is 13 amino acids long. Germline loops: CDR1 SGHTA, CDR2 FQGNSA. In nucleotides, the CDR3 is TGTGCCAGCAGCTTAGGGCGGCAAGAGACCCAGTACTTC. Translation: CASSLGRQETQYF.

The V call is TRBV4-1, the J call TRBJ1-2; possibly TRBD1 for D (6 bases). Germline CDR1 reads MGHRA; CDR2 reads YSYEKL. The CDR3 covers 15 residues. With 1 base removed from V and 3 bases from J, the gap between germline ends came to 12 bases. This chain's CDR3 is CASSQVAGDDYGYTF. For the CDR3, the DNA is TGCGCCAGCAGCCAAGTAGCAGGGGACGACTATGGCTACACCTTC.

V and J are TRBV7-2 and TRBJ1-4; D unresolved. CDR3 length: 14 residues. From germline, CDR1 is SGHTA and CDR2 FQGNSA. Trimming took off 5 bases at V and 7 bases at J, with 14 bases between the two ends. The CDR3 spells CASSPSAGIEKLFF. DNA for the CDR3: TGTGCCAGCAGCCCTAGCGCCGGGATTGAAAAACTGTTTTTT.

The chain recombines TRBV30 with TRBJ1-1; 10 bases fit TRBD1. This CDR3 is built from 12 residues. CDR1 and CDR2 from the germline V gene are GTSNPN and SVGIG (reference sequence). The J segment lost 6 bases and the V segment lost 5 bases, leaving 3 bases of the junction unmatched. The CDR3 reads CAWDRGLAEAFF. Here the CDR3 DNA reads TGTGCCTGGGACAGGGGGCTCGCTGAAGCTTTCTTT.

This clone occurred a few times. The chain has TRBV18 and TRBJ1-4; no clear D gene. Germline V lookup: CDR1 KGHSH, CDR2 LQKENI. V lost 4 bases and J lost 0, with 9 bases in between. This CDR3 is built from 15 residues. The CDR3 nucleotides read TGTGCCAGCTCACTTTCTCCCGCAACTAATGAAAAACTGTTTTTT. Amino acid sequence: CASSLSPATNEKLFF.

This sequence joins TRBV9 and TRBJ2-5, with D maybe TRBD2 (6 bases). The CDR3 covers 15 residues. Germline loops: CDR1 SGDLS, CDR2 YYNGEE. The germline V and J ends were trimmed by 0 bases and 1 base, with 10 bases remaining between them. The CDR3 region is CASSVDGSGQETQYF. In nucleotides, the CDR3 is TGTGCCAGCAGCGTAGACGGTAGCGGCCAAGAGACCCAGTACTTC.

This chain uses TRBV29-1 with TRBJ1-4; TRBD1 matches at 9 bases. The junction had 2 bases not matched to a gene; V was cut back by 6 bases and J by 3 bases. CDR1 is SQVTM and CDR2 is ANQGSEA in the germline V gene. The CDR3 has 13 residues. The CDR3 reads CSVRTGANEKLFF. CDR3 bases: TGCAGCGTGCGGACAGGGGCTAATGAAAAACTGTTTTTT.

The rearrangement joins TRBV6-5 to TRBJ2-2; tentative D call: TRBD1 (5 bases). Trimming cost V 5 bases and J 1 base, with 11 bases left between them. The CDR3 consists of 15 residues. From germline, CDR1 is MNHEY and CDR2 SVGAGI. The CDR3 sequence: CASSKGQRNTGELFF. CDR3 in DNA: TGTGCCAGCAGTAAGGGGCAGCGGAACACCGGGGAGCTGTTTTTT.

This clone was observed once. As DNA, the CDR3 is TGTGCCAGCAGTCCTAGACTAGCGGGAGGAAGGGAGACCCAGTACTTC. It codes for CASSPRLAGGRETQYF. The V call is TRBV27, the J call TRBJ2-5, with 13 nucleotides matching TRBD2. J was trimmed by 5 bases and V by 5 bases; bases with no gene match: 8. Germline assignment: CDR1 MNHEY and CDR2 SMNVEV (reference sequence). The CDR3 consists of 16 residues.

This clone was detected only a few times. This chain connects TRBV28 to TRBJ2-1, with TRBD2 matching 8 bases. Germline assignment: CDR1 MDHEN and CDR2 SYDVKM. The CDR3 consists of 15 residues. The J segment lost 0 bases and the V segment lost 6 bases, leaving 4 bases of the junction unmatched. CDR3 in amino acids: CASRSSGNSYNEQFF. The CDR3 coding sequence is TGTGCCAGCAGGAGTAGCGGGAACTCCTACAATGAGCAGTTCTTC.

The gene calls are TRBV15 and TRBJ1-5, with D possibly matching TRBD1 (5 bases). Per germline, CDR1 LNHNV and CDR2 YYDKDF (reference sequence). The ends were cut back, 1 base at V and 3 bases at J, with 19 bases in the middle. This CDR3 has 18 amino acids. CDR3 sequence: CATSRGGTQDEFNQPQHF. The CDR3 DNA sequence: TGTGCCACCAGCAGAGGGGGGACTCAGGACGAATTCAATCAGCCCCAGCATTTT.

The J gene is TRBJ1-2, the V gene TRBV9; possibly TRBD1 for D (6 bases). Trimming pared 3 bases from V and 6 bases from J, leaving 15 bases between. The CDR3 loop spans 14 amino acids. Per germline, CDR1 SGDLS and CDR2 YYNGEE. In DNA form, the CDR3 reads TGTGCCAGCAGCGCGGCAGGGGTTATTGATGGCTACACCTTC. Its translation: CASSAAGVIDGYTF. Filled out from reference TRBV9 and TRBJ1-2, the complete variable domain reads DSGVTQTPKHLITATGQRVTLRCSPRSGDLSVYWYQQSLDQGLQFLIQYYNGEERAKGNILERFSAQQFPDLHSELNLSSLELGDSALYFCASSAAGVIDGYTFGSGTRLTVV.

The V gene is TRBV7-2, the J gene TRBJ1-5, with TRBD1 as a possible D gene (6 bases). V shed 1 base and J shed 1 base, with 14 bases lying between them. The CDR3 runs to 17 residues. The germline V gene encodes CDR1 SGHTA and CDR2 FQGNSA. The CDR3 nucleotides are TGTGCCAGCAGCTTAGGCATCGGGACATGGAGCAATCAGCCCCAGCATTTT. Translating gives CASSLGIGTWSNQPQHF. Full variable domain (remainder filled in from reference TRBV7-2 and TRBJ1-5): GAGVSQSPSNKVTEKGKDVELRCDPISGHTALYWYRQSLGQGLEFLIYFQGNSAPDKSGLPSDRFSAERTGGSVSTLTIQRTQQEDSAVYLCASSLGIGTWSNQPQHFGDGTRLSIL.